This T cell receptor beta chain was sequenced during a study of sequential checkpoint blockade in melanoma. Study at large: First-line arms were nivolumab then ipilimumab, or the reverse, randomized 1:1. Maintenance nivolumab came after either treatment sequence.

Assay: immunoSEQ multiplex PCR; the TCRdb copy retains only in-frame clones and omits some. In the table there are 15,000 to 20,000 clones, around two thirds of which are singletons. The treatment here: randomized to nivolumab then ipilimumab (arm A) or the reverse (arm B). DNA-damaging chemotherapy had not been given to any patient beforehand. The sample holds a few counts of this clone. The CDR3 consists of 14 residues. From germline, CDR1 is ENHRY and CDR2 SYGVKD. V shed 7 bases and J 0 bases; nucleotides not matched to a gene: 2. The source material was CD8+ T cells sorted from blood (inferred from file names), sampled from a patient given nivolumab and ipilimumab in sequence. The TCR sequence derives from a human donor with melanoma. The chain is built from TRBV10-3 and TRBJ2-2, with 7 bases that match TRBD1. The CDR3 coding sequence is TGTGCCATCATTACAGGGGCGAACACCGGGGAGCTGTTTTTT. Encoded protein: CAIITGANTGELFF.